Below, 23 T cell receptor beta chains from the same sample are listed, as sequenced in a study of cytomegalovirus exposure and HLA in healthy donors. This PCR relied on a set of 60 Vbeta primers and 13 Jbeta primers. The data were produced by immunoSEQ multiplex PCR, yet TCRdb's version contains in-frame clones alone and is incomplete. The sample has more than 95,000 clones; less than 85% are singletons. The specimen was PBMCs. These receptors were collected from a middle-aged man in good health and CMV-seropositive.

With regard to this clone: Other DNA sequences in the same sample also yield this CDR3. The chain carries TRBV6-1 and TRBJ1-1; TRBD1 aligns across 10 bases. The CDR3 is 15 amino acids. V shed 3 bases, J shed 5 bases, and the junction held 6 bases outside the gene matches. Per the germline V gene, CDR1 is MNHNS and CDR2 is SASEGT. CDR3 region: CASSEGDRGRTEAFF. The CDR3 region has the DNA TGTGCCAGCAGTGAGGGCGACAGGGGGCGGACTGAAGCTTTCTTT.

The V gene is TRBV7-5, the J gene TRBJ2-7; the table's TRBD1 call for D was not verified on the DNA. TRBV7-5 is a documented pseudogene. The CDR3 consists of 14 residues. The CDR3 sequence: CARSPGTGAYEQYF. Written as DNA, the CDR3 is TGTGCCAGAAGTCCCGGGACAGGGGCCTACGAGCAGTACTTC.

V is TRBV30 and J is TRBJ1-2; D unclear. The V gene lost 3 bases and the J gene lost 4 bases, with 15 bases spanning the gap. This CDR3 spans 14 amino acids. CDR1 is GTSNPN and CDR2 is SVGIG in the germline V gene (reference sequence). The CDR3 DNA sequence: TGTGCCTGGAGGTTTAGACGAGGGATCTATGGCTACACCTTC. Protein: CAWRFRRGIYGYTF.

This clone appeared a single time. The rearrangement joins TRBV9 to TRBJ2-7, with D perhaps TRBD1 (5 bases). CDR1 SGDLS and CDR2 YYNGEE come from the germline V gene. This CDR3 comprises 14 residues. V lost 0 bases and J lost 2, with 9 bases in between. The CDR3 DNA follows: TGTGCCAGCAGCGTAGAACAGGCCCCCTACGAGCAGTACTTC. This gives the protein CASSVEQAPYEQYF.

The V call is TRBV4-2, the J call TRBJ1-2, with 7 bases aligning to TRBD1. Per the germline V gene, CDR1 is LGHNA and CDR2 is YNFKEQ. CDR3 length: 16 residues. V was pared by 0 bases and J by 1 base, with 5 bases of the junction left unmatched. The CDR3 bases are TGTGCCAGCAGCCAAGAGTGGACAGGAAATAACTATGGCTACACCTTC. Protein: CASSQEWTGNNYGYTF.

The chain employs TRBV28 and TRBJ2-7; 9 bases match TRBD2. CDR1 and CDR2 (germline): MDHEN, SYDVKM. V was clipped by 3 bases and J by 2 bases; unmatched bases: 8. The CDR3 runs 16 residues. The CDR3 DNA sequence: TGTGCCAGCAGTTTGTCTAGCGGGACTTCGCCCTACGAGCAGTACTTC. Translation gives CASSLSSGTSPYEQYF.

This clone turned up a few times. CDR3 coding DNA: TGTGCCTGGAGTGTAGTGGGACAGGGTTACGAGCAGTACTTC. Its protein product is CAWSVVGQGYEQYF. This sequence joins TRBV30 and TRBJ2-7, with 9 bases lining up with TRBD1. Germline V gene data show CDR1 as GTSNPN and CDR2 as SVGIG (reference sequence). This CDR3 has 14 amino acids. V gave up 0 bases and J gave up 4 bases; unmatched junction bases: 4.

V usage is TRBV21-1 and J usage is TRBJ2-7; no DNA check was done on the table's D call, TRBD1. TRBV21-1 is given as a pseudogene. This CDR3 region has 14 residues. The CDR3 sequence is CASSIHNNSYEQYF. In nucleotides, the CDR3 is TGTGCCAGCAGCATCCACAACAACTCCTACGAGCAGTACTTC.

This chain joins TRBV7-9 and TRBJ2-7; D may be TRBD1 (6 bases). Deletions cut 5 bases from V and 0 bases from J, with 8 bases between. Germline CDR1 reads SEHNR; CDR2 reads FQNEAQ (reference sequence). This CDR3 is 13 amino acids long. CDR3 DNA sequence: TGTGCCAGCAGCCCGGACAGCTCCTACGAGCAGTACTTC. Protein product: CASSPDSSYEQYF.

This clone appeared a few times. The V call is TRBV7-9, the J call TRBJ2-1; TRBD2 is a possible D gene (5 bases). The germline CDR1 and CDR2 sequences are SEHNR and FQNEAQ (reference sequence). CDR3 length: 15 residues. V lost 4 bases to trimming and J lost 4 bases, with 14 bases between them. The CDR3 protein is CASSSQTPGYNEQFF. As DNA, the CDR3 is TGTGCCAGCAGCTCACAGACCCCGGGGTACAATGAGCAGTTCTTC. Full variable domain (outside the CDR3, taken from reference TRBV7-9 and TRBJ2-1): DTGVSQNPRHKITKRGQNVTFRCDPISEHNRLYWYRQTLGQGPEFLTYFQNEAQLEKSRLLSDRFSAERPKGSFSTLEIQRTEQGDSAMYLCASSSQTPGYNEQFFGPGTRLTVL.

This clone was seen once. The chain has TRBV7-9 and TRBJ2-3; D unclear. Between the trimmed V and J ends, which lost 5 bases and 4 bases, there was a span of 7 bases. The germline gives CDR1 SEHNR, CDR2 FQNEAQ (reference sequence). The CDR3 has 12 residues. The DNA for the CDR3 is TGTGCCAGCAGCCGAGAGGCAGATACGCAGTATTTT. Its translation: CASSREADTQYF.

This clone has just a few counts. The sample carries other DNA sequences with the same CDR3. This chain connects TRBV28 to TRBJ1-5; perhaps TRBD1 as D (6 bases). Germline V gene lookup returns CDR1 MDHEN and CDR2 SYDVKM. Trimming left V 6 bases short and J 4 bases short, with 10 bases between. The CDR3 covers 13 residues. CDR3 DNA sequence: TGTGCCAGCAGCCTGGACAGTAATCAGCCCCAGCATTTT. Amino acids: CASSLDSNQPQHF.

This chain uses TRBV7-2 with TRBJ1-5, with 7 positions matching TRBD1. CDR1 SGHTA and CDR2 FQGNSA come from the germline V gene. Losses at the gene ends were 5 bases for V and 6 bases for J; bases not matched to a gene: 4. The CDR3 runs to 13 residues. CDR3 in DNA: TGTGCCAGCAGCCCTGGGACAGCTCAGCCCCAGCATTTT. Translated, it gives CASSPGTAQPQHF.

The rearrangement links TRBV10-3 to TRBJ2-6; 9 bases agree with TRBD1. V lost 2 bases, J lost 2 bases, and 7 bases stayed unmatched. CDR3 length: 18 amino acids. The germline V gene encodes CDR1 ENHRY and CDR2 SYGVKD. The chain's CDR3 is CAISEAVTGGAGANVLTF. The CDR3 DNA reads TGTGCCATCAGTGAGGCTGTAACAGGGGGCGCTGGGGCCAACGTCCTGACTTTC.

This rearrangement joins TRBV9 to TRBJ2-1; no clear D. The V end was cut by 3 bases, the J end by 4 bases, with 20 bases between. Germline lookup yields CDR1 SGDLS and CDR2 YYNGEE. This CDR3 is 17 amino acids long. Here the CDR3 DNA reads TGTGCCAGCAGCGAGTTGCCTGAGAGGTCTAAATACAATGAGCAGTTCTTC. It encodes CASSELPERSKYNEQFF.

The chain couples TRBV29-1 to TRBJ2-5, with 7 bases aligning to TRBD1. Trimming took 5 bases from V and 5 from J; bases not matched to a gene: 8. CDR3 length equals 13 residues. Germline V gene sequence: CDR1 SQVTM, CDR2 ANQGSEA. The CDR3: CSVQRGQGETQYF. The CDR3 region has the DNA TGCAGCGTTCAGAGGGGGCAAGGGGAGACCCAGTACTTC.

This clone was detected a few times. The chain employs TRBV11-3 and TRBJ1-2, with D tentatively TRBD1 (5 bases). CDR3 length: 13 amino acids. CDR1 is SGHNT and CDR2 is YENEEA in the germline V gene. The germline V and J ends were trimmed by 3 bases and 6 bases, with 11 bases remaining between them. CDR3 sequence: CASSFLRGDGYTF. DNA for the CDR3: TGTGCCAGCAGCTTTTTAAGGGGCGATGGCTACACCTTC.

This clone was picked up one time. The chain combines TRBV28 with TRBJ1-2, with 7 bases fitting TRBD1. Germline V CDR1 and CDR2: MDHEN, SYDVKM. With V trimmed by 7 bases and J by 2 bases, 16 bases remained unmatched. The length of the CDR3 is 17 residues. The CDR3 coding sequence is TGTGCCAGCACCCTGGGGTCTAGGACAGGCTACAACTATGGCTACACCTTC. Its protein is CASTLGSRTGYNYGYTF.

The rearrangement uses TRBV11-2 and TRBJ2-6; a weak D match, TRBD2 (6 bases). This CDR3 region has 20 residues. V was pared by 0 bases and J by 0 bases, with 18 bases between. Germline CDR1 SGHAT, CDR2 FQNNGV. The chain's CDR3 is CASSLDFWDFGASGANVLTF. The CDR3 nucleotides read TGTGCCAGCAGCTTAGATTTTTGGGACTTTGGGGCCTCTGGGGCCAACGTCCTGACTTTC.

The CDR3 DNA follows: TGTGCCAGCAGCCTAGACAGATCCGAGCTGGGAACTAATGAAAAACTGTTTTTT. The encoded protein is CASSLDRSELGTNEKLFF. The J gene is TRBJ1-4, the V gene TRBV7-2, with a tentative D call TRBD1 (5 bases). Trimming pared 5 bases from V and 1 base from J, leaving 20 bases between. The CDR3 covers 18 residues. Germline lookup yields CDR1 SGHTA and CDR2 FQGNSA.

J is TRBJ1-4 and V is TRBV5-4; D is unclear. This CDR3 region has 15 residues. Germline CDR1 and CDR2: SGHNT and YYREEE (reference sequence). V lost 0 bases and J lost 8, with 14 bases in between. The CDR3 loop is CASSLGLKEREKLFF. CDR3 in DNA: TGTGCCAGCAGCTTGGGACTCAAGGAGAGGGAAAAACTGTTTTTT.

Details on this clone: Additional DNA sequences in this sample encode the identical CDR3. This sequence joins TRBV7-9 and TRBJ2-3; tentative D call: TRBD1 (5 bases). Germline CDR1 is SEHNR and CDR2 is FQNEAQ (reference sequence). Deletions cut 5 bases from V and 4 bases from J, with 10 bases between. The CDR3 length is 13 residues. In DNA, the CDR3 is TGTGCCAGCAGCCCAAGGGGCCCAGATACGCAGTATTTT. Protein product: CASSPRGPDTQYF.

The chain is built from TRBV13 and TRBJ2-3, with D possibly being TRBD2 (6 bases). Trimming took off 5 bases at V and 3 bases at J, with 12 bases between the two ends. The germline V gene encodes CDR1 PRHDT and CDR2 FYEKMQ (reference sequence). This CDR3 has 14 residues. CDR3 in amino acids: CASSPEGLTDTQYF. CDR3 bases: TGTGCCAGCAGCCCGGAGGGGTTGACAGATACGCAGTATTTT.